The 26 T cell receptor beta chains given below trace back to one sample, sequenced in a study of CD8 T cells in Susac syndrome. RNA was extracted with the RNeasy kit, and a quantity of about 0.45 to 1 ug was reverse transcribed using random hexamers. TCRdb fed the immunoSEQ multiplex PCR reads into MiXCR, producing one record per CDR3 protein. The sample consists of about 280,000 distinct CDR3 sequences, roughly 84% of them appearing once. Sequencing was done on a sample of CD8+ T cells from PBMCs. The receptors were sampled from a human donor with multiple sclerosis.

With respect to this clonotype: At one of its ends the junction is not consistent with the germline gene, which may arise from a read error. V usage is TRBV25-1 and J usage is TRBJ1-6; tentatively, D is TRBD1 (5 bases). This CDR3 region has 15 residues. Per germline, CDR1 MGHDK and CDR2 SYGVNS. Here the CDR3 reads CASSARDSSNSPLHF. In DNA, the CDR3 is TGTGCCAGCAGTGCCCGGGACTCCTCTAATTCACCCCTCCACTTT.

The rearrangement joins TRBV30 to TRBJ2-1; TRBD2 aligns across 7 bases. Trimming removed 1 base from V and 9 bases from J; junction bases left unmatched: 12. Germline V gives CDR1 GTSNPN, CDR2 SVGIG (reference sequence). This CDR3 is built from 15 residues. CDR3: CAWSEREGRYGEQFF. The CDR3 bases are TGTGCCTGGAGTGAGAGGGAGGGACGGTATGGTGAGCAGTTCTTC.

The J gene is TRBJ2-1, the V gene TRBV30; 7 nucleotides agree with TRBD2. V trimming: 3 bases; J trimming: 4 bases; junction bases outside the gene matches: 12. Germline V gene data show CDR1 as GTSNPN and CDR2 as SVGIG (reference sequence). This CDR3 is built from 16 residues. The CDR3 sequence: CAWRLGSRRGYNEQFF. The CDR3 DNA reads as TGTGCCTGGAGATTGGGGTCCAGGCGGGGGTACAATGAGCAGTTCTTC.

This clonotype came up once. The chain employs TRBV29-1 and TRBJ1-2; perhaps TRBD1 as D (6 bases). The V end lost 0 bases, the J end lost 11 bases, and 13 bases lay between the germline ends. Germline values: CDR1 SQVTM, CDR2 ANQGSEA. The CDR3 length is 12 residues. The DNA for the CDR3 is TGCAGCGTTGAAGATCGTTTGCAGGGGTACACCTTC. Its protein product is CSVEDRLQGYTF.

The CDR3 sequence: CAIEGGPAEAFF. The CDR3 DNA is TGTGCCATCGAGGGGGGGCCCGCTGAAGCTTTCTTT. This chain links TRBV11-2 with TRBJ1-1; TRBD1 might be the D (6 bases). Trimming removed 10 bases from V and 6 bases from J, with 15 bases in between. The CDR3 spans 12 residues. Looked up from germline, CDR1 is SGHAT and CDR2 is FQNNGV. The whole variable domain, remainder taken from reference TRBV11-2 and TRBJ1-1, is EAGVAQSPRYKIIEKRQSVAFWCNPISGHATLYWYQQILGQGPKLLIQFQNNGVVDDSQLPKDRFSAERLKGVDSTLKIQPAKLEDSAVYLCAIEGGPAEAFFGQGTRLTVV.

The chain couples TRBV5-1 to TRBJ1-1; TRBD1 matches 7 bases. The CDR3 loop spans 15 amino acids. Trimming removed 2 bases from V and 1 base from J; junction bases left unmatched: 5. Germline V gene data show CDR1 as SGHRS and CDR2 as YFSETQ. CDR3 loop: CASSFRQGQNTEAFF. In nucleotides, the CDR3 is TGCGCCAGCAGCTTCCGACAGGGCCAGAACACTGAAGCTTTCTTT.

This rearrangement joins TRBV3-1 to TRBJ1-2, with D unclear. Per the germline V gene, CDR1 is LGHDT and CDR2 is YNNKEL (reference sequence). The CDR3 runs 14 residues. The V end was cut by 4 bases, the J end by 3 bases, with 12 bases between. Here the CDR3 DNA reads TGTGCCAGCAGCCCGGAGATGCTAGACTATGGCTACACCTTC. Translating it yields CASSPEMLDYGYTF.

The gene calls are TRBV7-9 and TRBJ2-7; TRBD2 is a possible D gene (5 bases). Germline-derived CDR1 and CDR2 are SEHNR and FQNEAQ (reference sequence). V lost 1 base and J 2 bases, leaving 9 bases between the germline ends. This CDR3 contains 14 residues. The CDR3 DNA reads TGTGCCAGCAGCTTAGACGTGGGAGCCTACGAGCAGTACTTC. This encodes CASSLDVGAYEQYF.

This clonotype occurred a few times. DNA for the CDR3: TGTGCCAGCGGCCCCTGGGATGAGCAGTTCTTC. Amino acid sequence: CASGPWDEQFF. The chain joins TRBV6-5 to TRBJ2-1; D ambiguous. This CDR3 contains 11 residues. Deletions cut 8 bases from V and 8 bases from J, with 10 bases between. Germline V gene sequence: CDR1 MNHEY, CDR2 SVGAGI.

This clonotype was observed once. The chain joins TRBV3-1 to TRBJ2-7, with D tentatively TRBD1 (5 bases). The CDR3 is made up of 14 amino acids. The V gene lost 4 bases and the J gene lost 6 bases, with 16 bases spanning the gap. Germline V CDR1 and CDR2: LGHDT, YNNKEL (reference sequence). The DNA for the CDR3 is TGTGCCAGCAGCCTAACTCAGGGTTCCCGCGAGCAGTACTTC. Translated: CASSLTQGSREQYF.

V gene TRBV5-5 combines with J gene TRBJ1-2, with 8 bases matching TRBD1. Per germline, CDR1 SGHKS and CDR2 YYEKEE (reference sequence). The CDR3 is made up of 16 amino acids. V was pared by 1 base and J by 4 bases, with 9 bases of the junction left unmatched. The CDR3 sequence: CASSLSGTGPTYGYTF. CDR3 coding DNA: TGTGCCAGCAGCTTGTCTGGGACAGGTCCAACCTATGGCTACACCTTC.

CDR3 sequence (DNA): TGCGCCAGCAGCCAAGAAAGGGCCGGTGAAAAACTGTTTTTT. This codes for CASSQERAGEKLFF. This chain uses TRBV4-1 with TRBJ1-4; D not resolved. The germline CDR1 and CDR2 sequences are MGHRA and YSYEKL. Trimming left V 0 bases short and J 7 bases short, with 9 bases between. The CDR3 consists of 14 residues.

The chain has TRBV24-1 and TRBJ2-2; weak D call: TRBD2 (5 bases). Trimming pared 4 bases from V and 1 base from J, leaving 12 bases between. The CDR3 runs to 16 residues. Per the germline V gene, CDR1 is KGHDR and CDR2 is SFDVKD. Here the CDR3 reads CATSEPSGKNTGELFF. The CDR3 coding sequence is TGTGCCACCAGTGAGCCCAGCGGCAAGAACACCGGGGAGCTGTTTTTT.

CDR3: CAWIPADSYTGELFF. Written as DNA, the CDR3 is TGTGCCTGGATCCCCGCGGACAGCTACACCGGGGAGCTGTTTTTT. This sequence joins TRBV30 and TRBJ2-2; tentatively, D is TRBD1 (6 bases). Trimming shortened V by 4 bases and J by 3 bases, and 15 bases separated the two germline ends. This CDR3 spans 15 amino acids. CDR1 and CDR2 from the germline V gene are GTSNPN and SVGIG (reference sequence).

The rearrangement uses TRBV5-5 and TRBJ2-7; D gene uncertain. Looked up from germline, CDR1 is SGHKS and CDR2 is YYEKEE (reference sequence). CDR3 length equals 15 residues. V gave up 4 bases and J gave up 1 base, with 15 bases separating them. The chain's CDR3 is CASSPTLGTSYEQYF. The CDR3 bases are TGTGCCAGCAGCCCAACTTTGGGAACTTCCTACGAGCAGTACTTC.

The chain has TRBV4-2 and TRBJ2-7, with 9 bases aligning to TRBD1. This CDR3 spans 15 amino acids. J was trimmed by 3 bases and V by 4 bases; bases with no gene match: 7. Germline V gene sequence: CDR1 LGHNA, CDR2 YNFKEQ. The CDR3 loop is CASSRTRDRVYEQYF. CDR3 coding DNA: TGTGCCAGCAGCCGCACCCGGGACAGGGTCTACGAGCAGTACTTC.

The rearrangement uses TRBV28 and TRBJ2-4; the D call may be TRBD1 or TRBD2 (5 bases each). CDR1 and CDR2 (germline): MDHEN, SYDVKM. The CDR3 has 16 residues. V was clipped by 4 bases and J by 0 bases, with 13 bases between them. As DNA, the CDR3 is TGTGCCAGCAGTTCAGGCAGGGACGTAGCCAAAAACATTCAGTACTTC. Protein sequence: CASSSGRDVAKNIQYF.

The CDR3 DNA reads as TGTGCCAGCAGTGGGAGATTAGGTGAAGCTTTCTTT. It encodes CASSGRLGEAFF. The V call is TRBV6-1, the J call TRBJ1-1; unclear D gene. The V and J ends lost 4 bases and 7 bases respectively, with 10 bases between them. CDR1 and CDR2 (germline): MNHNS, SASEGT. The CDR3 runs to 12 residues.

The CDR3 sequence is CASRVGLNEKLFF. In nucleotides, the CDR3 is TGTGCCAGCAGAGTGGGGTTGAATGAAAAACTGTTTTTT. The chain has TRBV7-9 and TRBJ1-4, with no clear D. V lost 6 bases, J lost 5 bases, and 10 bases lay in between. This CDR3 has 13 amino acids. Germline V gene sequence: CDR1 SEHNR, CDR2 FQNEAQ (reference sequence).

Notes on this clonotype: One end of the junction varies from germline; a read error may be responsible. The chain joins TRBV20-1 to TRBJ2-2, with 12 bases fitting TRBD1. Germline loops: CDR1 DFQATT, CDR2 SNEGSKA (reference sequence). The CDR3 covers 15 residues. The CDR3 sequence is CSARGDRGQGGELFF. The DNA for the CDR3 is TGCAGTGCAAGAGGGGACAGGGGGCAAGGCGGGGAGCTGTTTTTT.

This clonotype was counted a few times. CDR3 sequence: CASSLEGDTGELFF. CDR3 sequence (DNA): TGTGCCAGCAGTTTAGAGGGCGACACCGGGGAGCTGTTTTTT. V is TRBV28 and J is TRBJ2-2, with D possibly matching TRBD2 (5 bases). Deletions cut 2 bases from V and 3 bases from J, with 7 bases between. The germline gives CDR1 MDHEN, CDR2 SYDVKM. The CDR3 is 14 residues long. The complete variable domain, with remaining parts taken from reference TRBV28 and TRBJ2-2, reads DVKVTQSSRYLVKRTGEKVFLECVQDMDHENMFWYRQDPGLGLRLIYFSYDVKMKEKGDIPEGYSVSREKKERFSLILESASTNQTSMYLCASSLEGDTGELFFGEGSRLTVL.

The CDR3 nucleotides are TGCAGCGTATTGATCTCGGGCGAGCAGTACTTC. This gives the protein CSVLISGEQYF. J is TRBJ2-7 and V is TRBV29-1; D unresolved. V was pared by 6 bases and J by 6 bases, with 12 bases between. The length of the CDR3 is 11 residues. Germline V gene data show CDR1 as SQVTM and CDR2 as ANQGSEA.

The V call is TRBV5-1, the J call TRBJ2-7; 8 bases map to TRBD1. V trimming: 4 bases; J trimming: 7 bases; junction bases outside the gene matches: 13. The V gene's germline CDR1 is SGHRS and CDR2 YFSETQ. The CDR3 is 15 amino acids. The CDR3 nucleotides are TGCGCCAGCAGCCCACGCAGGGGGCACAACGGGGAGCAGTACTTC. Its protein is CASSPRRGHNGEQYF.

This clonotype has just one count. The chain carries TRBV28 and TRBJ2-7; 8 bases agree with TRBD1. The trim removed 6 bases at V and 1 base at J, leaving 2 bases unmatched. The CDR3 length is 13 residues. Per germline, CDR1 MDHEN and CDR2 SYDVKM. CDR3 protein: CASRTGESYEQYF. As DNA, the CDR3 is TGTGCCAGCAGGACAGGGGAGTCCTACGAGCAGTACTTC.

This clonotype was found a few times. The chain combines TRBV27 with TRBJ2-7; 15 bases align to TRBD2. Germline V gene data show CDR1 as MNHEY and CDR2 as SMNVEV (reference sequence). The V and J ends lost 6 bases and 3 bases, in that order; junction bases with no gene match: 6. There are 16 residues in the CDR3. CDR3 in amino acids: CASSPGLAGGYYEQYF. DNA for the CDR3: TGTGCCAGCAGCCCTGGACTAGCGGGAGGGTACTACGAGCAGTACTTC.

The V call is TRBV7-9, the J call TRBJ2-1; maybe TRBD2 (6 bases). CDR3 length: 11 amino acids. Per germline, CDR1 SEHNR and CDR2 FQNEAQ (reference sequence). Trimming took 4 bases from V and 12 from J, leaving 10 bases between them. CDR3 protein: CASSSEGLQFF. The DNA of the CDR3 is TGTGCCAGCAGCTCGGAGGGTTTGCAGTTCTTC.